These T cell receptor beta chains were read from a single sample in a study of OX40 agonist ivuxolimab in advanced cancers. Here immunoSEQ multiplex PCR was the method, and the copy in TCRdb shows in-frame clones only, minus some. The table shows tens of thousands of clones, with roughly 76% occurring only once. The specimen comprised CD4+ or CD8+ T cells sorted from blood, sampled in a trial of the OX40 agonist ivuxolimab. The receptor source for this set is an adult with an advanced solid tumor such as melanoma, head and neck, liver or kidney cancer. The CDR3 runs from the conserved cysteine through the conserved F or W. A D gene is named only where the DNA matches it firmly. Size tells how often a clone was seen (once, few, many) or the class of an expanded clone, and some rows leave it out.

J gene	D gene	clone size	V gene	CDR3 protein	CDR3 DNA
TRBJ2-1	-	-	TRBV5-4	CASSSSSRSSYNEQFF	TGTGCCAGCAGCTCTTCTAGCAGAAGCTCCTACAATGAGCAGTTCTTC
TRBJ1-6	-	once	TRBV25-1	CASSTQRQNSPLHF	TGTGCCAGCAGTACCCAGAGACAAAATTCACCCCTCCACTTT
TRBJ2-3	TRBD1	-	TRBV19	CASSIRTGRDTQYF	TGTGCCAGTAGTATAAGGACAGGGCGGGATACGCAGTATTTT
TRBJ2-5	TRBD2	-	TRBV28	CASGLAPETQYF	TGTGCCAGCGGACTAGCCCCCGAGACCCAGTACTTC
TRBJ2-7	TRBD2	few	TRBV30	CAWSTQLAGRSDF	TGTGCCTGGAGTACACAACTAGCGGGGCGGTCGGACTTC
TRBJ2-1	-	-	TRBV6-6	CASSRTGPLGGDEQFF	TGTGCCAGCAGTCGTACCGGGCCCCTTGGTGGGGATGAGCAGTTCTTC
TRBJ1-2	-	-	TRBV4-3	CASSQPGTANYGYTF	TGCGCCAGCAGCCAACCGGGGACGGCTAACTATGGCTACACCTTC
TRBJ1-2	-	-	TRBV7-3	CASDAGYGYTF	TGTGCCAGCGATGCCGGCTATGGCTACACCTTC
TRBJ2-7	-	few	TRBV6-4	CASSDLYRTLGDEQYF	TGTGCCAGCAGTGACCTTTATCGTACCTTGGGGGACGAGCAGTACTTC
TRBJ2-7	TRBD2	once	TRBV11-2	CASSPGLAGPYEQYF	TGTGCCAGCAGCCCCGGACTAGCGGGACCCTACGAGCAGTACTTC
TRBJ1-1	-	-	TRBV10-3	CAISEPVQTEAFF	TGTGCCATCAGTGAGCCAGTTCAAACTGAAGCTTTCTTT
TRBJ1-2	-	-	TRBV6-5	CASSRDRDGYGYTF	TGTGCCAGCAGTAGGGACCGTGACGGCTATGGCTACACCTTC
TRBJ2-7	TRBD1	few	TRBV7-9	CASSLASGGSYEQYF	TGTGCCAGCAGCTTAGCTTCAGGGGGTTCCTACGAGCAGTACTTC
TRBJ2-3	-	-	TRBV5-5	CASSLEGVSTDTQYF	TGTGCCAGCAGCTTGGAAGGGGTTAGCACAGATACGCAGTATTTT
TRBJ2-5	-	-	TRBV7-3	CASSLTGAAQETQYF	TGTGCCAGCAGCTTAACGGGGGCCGCTCAAGAGACCCAGTACTTC
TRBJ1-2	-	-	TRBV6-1	CASSRTGQGGYGYTF	TGTGCCAGCAGTAGAACCGGCCAGGGTGGCTATGGCTACACCTTC
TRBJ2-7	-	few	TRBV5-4	CATGMGGGSSYEQYF	TGTGCCACTGGGATGGGAGGGGGCAGCTCCTACGAGCAGTACTTC
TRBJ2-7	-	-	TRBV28	CASSLYAGYEQYF	TGTGCCAGCAGTTTATACGCCGGCTACGAGCAGTACTTC
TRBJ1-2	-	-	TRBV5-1	CASSLDGKGYTF	TGCGCCAGCAGCTTGGATGGTAAGGGCTACACCTTC
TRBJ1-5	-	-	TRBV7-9	CASSLVGGNQPQHF	TGTGCCAGCAGCTTAGTAGGGGGCAATCAGCCCCAGCATTTT
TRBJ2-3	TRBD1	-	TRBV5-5	CASSRQGFLTDTQYF	TGTGCCAGCAGCCGACAGGGTTTTCTCACAGATACGCAGTATTTT
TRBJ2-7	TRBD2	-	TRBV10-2	CASSAGGAGNYEQYF	TGCGCCAGCAGTGCGGGGGGGGCAGGAAACTACGAGCAGTACTTC
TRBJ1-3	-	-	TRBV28	CASSLGDSLGGNTIYF	TGTGCCAGCAGTTTAGGGGACTCATTGGGCGGAAACACCATATATTTT
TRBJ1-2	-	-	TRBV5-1	CASSLSTGRNYGYTF	TGCGCCAGCAGCTTATCAACAGGCAGGAACTATGGCTACACCTTC
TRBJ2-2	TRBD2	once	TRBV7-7	CASSRGTSGSRTGELFF	TGTGCCAGCAGCCGCGGGACTAGCGGGAGTCGCACCGGGGAGCTGTTTTTT
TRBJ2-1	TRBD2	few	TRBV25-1	CASSEPAGGPDEQFF	TGTGCCAGCAGTGAACCAGCGGGGGGGCCAGATGAGCAGTTCTTC
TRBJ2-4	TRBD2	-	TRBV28	CASSIAGGKNIQYF	TGTGCCAGCTCTATAGCGGGGGGAAAAAACATTCAGTACTTC
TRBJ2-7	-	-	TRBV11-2	CASSLTADKVNSYEQYF	TGTGCCAGCAGCTTAACGGCCGATAAGGTAAACTCCTACGAGCAGTACTTC
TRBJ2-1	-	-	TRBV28	CASTVSSYNEQFF	TGTGCCAGCACGGTGAGCTCCTACAATGAGCAGTTCTTC
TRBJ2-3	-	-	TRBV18	CASSPQSTDTQYF	TGTGCCAGCTCCCCCCAGTCCACAGATACGCAGTATTTT
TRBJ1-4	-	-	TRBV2	CASSPGVASTNEKLFF	TGTGCCAGCAGCCCCGGGGTGGCCTCAACTAATGAAAAACTGTTTTTT
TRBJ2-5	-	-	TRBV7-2	CASSLGTARETQYF	TGTGCCAGCAGCTTAGGGACAGCCAGGGAGACCCAGTACTTC
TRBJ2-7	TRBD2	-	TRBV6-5	CASSYISGRYEQYF	TGTGCCAGCAGTTACATTAGCGGGAGGTACGAGCAGTACTTC
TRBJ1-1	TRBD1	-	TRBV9	CASSSRQGVAKKAFF	TGTGCCAGCAGCTCCAGACAGGGAGTGGCAAAAAAAGCTTTCTTT
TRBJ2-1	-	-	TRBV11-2	CASSLGSYNEQFF	TGTGCCAGCAGCTTAGGCAGCTACAATGAGCAGTTCTTC
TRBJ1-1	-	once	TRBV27	CASSSPGTKNTEAFF	TGTGCCAGCAGTTCTCCCGGCACAAAAAACACTGAAGCTTTCTTT
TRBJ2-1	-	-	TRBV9	CASSARTYNEQFF	TGTGCCAGCAGCGCACGGACCTACAATGAGCAGTTCTTC